The rows below give T cell receptor beta chains drawn from one sample of a study of blood T cells in healthy people across ages. TCRdb recomputed calls from the 5' RACE reads with MiXCR, one row per CDR3 protein. The sample has around 1,000,000 distinct CDR3 sequences; approximately 25% are singletons. The same sample was also studied in work on T cells of mothers and their children.

Sequencing was carried out using blood. The receptor source for this set is a girl aged 2 to 10 in good health. Each CDR3 is given with its conserved first and last residue. The order of the fields is D gene, J gene, clone size, V gene, CDR3 protein, CDR3 DNA. A D gene is named only where the DNA matches it firmly. Clone size appears in some rows only: once, few, many, or a class for an expanded clone.

- TRBJ2-1 few TRBV7-2 CASSLVEPLMTPYNEQFF TGTGCCAGCAGCTTAGTCGAGCCCCTCATGACCCCCTACAATGAGCAGTTCTTC
TRBD1 TRBJ2-5 - TRBV7-2 CASSLARTGKETQYF TGTGCCAGCAGCTTAGCCCGGACAGGGAAAGAGACCCAGTACTTC
TRBD2 TRBJ2-1 - TRBV12-3/TRBV12-4 CASSLPLAGNNEQFF TGTGCCAGCAGTTTGCCACTAGCGGGGAACAATGAGCAGTTCTTC
- TRBJ1-2 few TRBV6-5 CASSPPGPTYGYTF TGTGCCAGCAGCCCCCCAGGGCCCACCTATGGCTACACCTTC
- TRBJ2-1 - TRBV7-9 CASSLEAGANPSYNEQFF TGTGCCAGCAGCTTAGAGGCAGGGGCCAATCCCTCCTACAATGAGCAGTTCTTC
- TRBJ2-5 few TRBV13 CASSPPGGPVQETQYF TGTGCCAGCAGCCCCCCAGGCGGGCCGGTGCAAGAGACCCAGTACTTC
- TRBJ1-5 - TRBV10-3 CAISETARTVPSYQPQHF TGTGCCATCAGTGAGACGGCGAGAACCGTCCCCTCTTATCAGCCCCAGCATTTT
- TRBJ2-7 - TRBV7-9 CASSSRDDSSYEQYF TGTGCCAGCAGCTCTAGGGACGATAGCTCCTACGAGCAGTACTTC
- TRBJ2-7 - TRBV12-3/TRBV12-4 CASTLGLAYNYEQYF TGTGCCAGCACCCTTGGCCTAGCGTATAACTACGAGCAGTACTTC
- TRBJ2-3 - TRBV6-2/TRBV6-3 CASSSAYHGDTQYF TGTGCCAGCAGTAGTGCGTACCACGGAGATACGCAGTATTTT
- TRBJ1-2 once TRBV2 CASSDRRVKSYGYTF TGTGCCAGCAGTGACAGGCGGGTGAAATCTTATGGCTACACCTTC
TRBD2 TRBJ2-1 - TRBV6-6 CASSFLAGGYANEQFF TGTGCCAGCAGTTTCTTAGCGGGAGGGTATGCCAATGAGCAGTTCTTC
- TRBJ2-5 few TRBV6-6 CASSYLQGRRQGTQYF TGTGCCAGCAGTTACCTACAGGGGAGGAGGCAAGGGACCCAGTACTTC
- TRBJ1-5 once TRBV6-5 CASSYSGHPEGTQPQHF TGTGCCAGCAGTTACTCTGGACACCCTGAGGGTACTCAGCCCCAGCATTTT
- TRBJ2-7 - TRBV14 CASSQTWPYEQYF TGTGCCAGCAGCCAGACTTGGCCCTACGAGCAGTACTTC
- TRBJ2-1 few TRBV7-3 CASSRHRRGVNPRPSYNEQFF TGTGCCAGCAGCCGTCATCGACGGGGAGTTAACCCACGACCCTCCTACAATGAGCAGTTCTTC
- TRBJ2-7 - TRBV29-1 CSVESEAYEQYF TGCAGCGTTGAAAGTGAGGCCTACGAGCAGTACTTC
- TRBJ2-7 - TRBV12-3/TRBV12-4 CASRAHLGQTYEQYF TGTGCCAGCAGGGCCCACCTCGGACAAACCTACGAGCAGTACTTC
TRBD1 TRBJ1-2 - TRBV12-3/TRBV12-4 CASSRQDRDYGYTF TGTGCCAGCAGCCGACAGGACAGGGACTATGGCTACACCTTC
- TRBJ2-5 - TRBV7-9 CASSSLILTPSGRQETQYF TGTGCCAGCAGCTCCCTCATACTTACACCCTCAGGGCGGCAAGAGACCCAGTACTTC
TRBD2 TRBJ2-7 - TRBV20-1 CSASDPSGRSYEQYF TGCAGTGCTAGTGATCCTAGCGGCCGCTCCTACGAGCAGTACTTC
TRBD1 TRBJ2-7 few TRBV6-5 CASSYLPGQGVPYEQYF TGTGCCAGCAGTTATTTACCCGGACAGGGGGTTCCCTACGAGCAGTACTTC
- TRBJ2-1 - TRBV7-3 CASSLMGGNNEQFF TGTGCCAGCAGCTTAATGGGCGGGAACAATGAGCAGTTCTTC